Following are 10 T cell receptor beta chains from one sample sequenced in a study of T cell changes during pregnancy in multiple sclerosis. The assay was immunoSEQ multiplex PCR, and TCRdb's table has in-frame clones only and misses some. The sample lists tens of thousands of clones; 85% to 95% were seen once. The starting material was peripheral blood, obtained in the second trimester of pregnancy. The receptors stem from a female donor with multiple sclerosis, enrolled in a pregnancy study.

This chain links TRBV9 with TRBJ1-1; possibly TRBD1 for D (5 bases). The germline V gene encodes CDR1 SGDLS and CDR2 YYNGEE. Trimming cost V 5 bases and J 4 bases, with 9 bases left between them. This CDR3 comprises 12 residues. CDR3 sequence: CASSGGGTEAFF. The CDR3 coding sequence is TGTGCCAGCAGTGGGGGGGGCACTGAAGCTTTCTTT.

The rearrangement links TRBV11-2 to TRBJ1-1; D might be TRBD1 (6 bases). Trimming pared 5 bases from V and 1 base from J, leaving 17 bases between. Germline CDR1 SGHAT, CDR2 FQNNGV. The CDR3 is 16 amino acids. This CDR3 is CASSLRGLGANTEAFF. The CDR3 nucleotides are TGTGCCAGCAGCCTCAGGGGTTTGGGGGCGAACACTGAAGCTTTCTTT.

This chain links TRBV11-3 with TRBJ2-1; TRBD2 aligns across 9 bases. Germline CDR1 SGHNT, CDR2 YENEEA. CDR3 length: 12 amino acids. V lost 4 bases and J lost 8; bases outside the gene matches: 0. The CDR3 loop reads CASSWTSDEQFF. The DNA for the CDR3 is TGTGCCAGCAGCTGGACTAGCGATGAGCAGTTCTTC.

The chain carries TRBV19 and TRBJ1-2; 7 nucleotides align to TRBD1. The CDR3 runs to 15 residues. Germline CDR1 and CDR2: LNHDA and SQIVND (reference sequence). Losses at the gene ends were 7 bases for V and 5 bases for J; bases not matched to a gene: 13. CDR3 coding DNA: TGTGCCAGTACGGACAGGAATAGGAGAACGTATGGCTACACCTTC. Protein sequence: CASTDRNRRTYGYTF.

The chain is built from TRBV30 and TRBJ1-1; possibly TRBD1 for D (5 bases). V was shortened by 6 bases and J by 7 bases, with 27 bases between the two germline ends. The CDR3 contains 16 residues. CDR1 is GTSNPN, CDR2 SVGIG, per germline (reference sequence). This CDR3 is CACNAGIGAPRLEAFF. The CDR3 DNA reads TGTGCCTGTAATGCAGGGATCGGCGCACCCCGACTTGAAGCTTTCTTT.

CDR3 bases: TGTGCCAGCAGTCCCCGGACAGGGTCCATTACCGGGGAGCTGTTTTTT. It codes for CASSPRTGSITGELFF. This sequence joins TRBV27 and TRBJ2-2, with 8 bases identical to TRBD1. V was pared by 5 bases and J by 5 bases, with 10 bases of the junction left unmatched. Germline CDR1 MNHEY, CDR2 SMNVEV (reference sequence). The CDR3 covers 16 residues.

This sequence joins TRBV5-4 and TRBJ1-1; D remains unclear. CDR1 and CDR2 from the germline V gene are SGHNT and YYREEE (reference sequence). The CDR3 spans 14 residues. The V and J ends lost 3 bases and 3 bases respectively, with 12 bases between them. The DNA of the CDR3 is TGTGCCAGCAGCTCGGAGGTGAGGGACACTGAAGCTTTCTTT. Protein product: CASSSEVRDTEAFF.

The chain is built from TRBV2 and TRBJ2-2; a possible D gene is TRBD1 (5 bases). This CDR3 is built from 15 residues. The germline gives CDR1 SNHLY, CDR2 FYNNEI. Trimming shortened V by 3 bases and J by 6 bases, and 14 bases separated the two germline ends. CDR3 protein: CASSDPGKLSGELFF. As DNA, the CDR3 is TGTGCCAGCAGTGACCCAGGGAAGTTGTCCGGGGAGCTGTTTTTT. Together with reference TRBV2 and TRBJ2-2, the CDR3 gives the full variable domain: EPEVTQTPSHQVTQMGQEVILRCVPISNHLYFYWYRQILGQKVEFLVSFYNNEISEKSEIFDDQFSVERPDGSNFTLKIRSTKLEDSAMYFCASSDPGKLSGELFFGEGSRLTVL.

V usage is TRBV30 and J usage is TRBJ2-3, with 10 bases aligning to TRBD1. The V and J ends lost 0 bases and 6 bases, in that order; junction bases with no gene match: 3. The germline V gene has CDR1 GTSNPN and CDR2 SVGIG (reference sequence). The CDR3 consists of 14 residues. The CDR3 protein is CAWSVGTGDDTQYF. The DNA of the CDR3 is TGTGCCTGGAGTGTCGGGACAGGGGACGATACGCAGTATTTT.

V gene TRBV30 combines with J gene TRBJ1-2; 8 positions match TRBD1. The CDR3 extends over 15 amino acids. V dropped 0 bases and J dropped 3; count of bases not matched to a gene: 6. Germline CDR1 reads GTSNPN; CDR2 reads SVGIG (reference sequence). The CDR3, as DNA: TGTGCCTGGAGTGTACCGCAGGGGGCACACTATGGCTACACCTTC. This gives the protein CAWSVPQGAHYGYTF.